This T cell receptor beta chain is from a study of CD8 T cells in Susac syndrome (dated by TCRdb to about 2019). Concerning the study at large: Of the Susac syndrome patients who were sequenced, eight or nine were in clinical remission while about six had clinically active disease. Repertoire sequencing was used to test whether CD8+ T cell activation and differentiation in Susac syndrome was antigen driven. CD8+ T cell repertoire clonality was compared between some 12 healthy donors, some 14 Susac syndrome patients and roughly 15 multiple sclerosis patients. At blood withdrawal, Susac syndrome patients were either therapy-naive, taking corticosteroids (in some cases with IVIg as well), or taking IVIg alone. Study-level results and caveats: Looking at Susac-specific public clones, the researchers identified 15 to 20 in the total CD8+ repertoire and five in the CD8+ TEMRA repertoire. CD8+ repertoires in Susac syndrome showed clonal expansion, which was highest in CD8+ TEMRA cells and was greater in clinically active patients than in remitting patients. The TCR sequencing and HLA analysis was acknowledged to have included a relatively small number of individuals.

This clonotype showed up just once. There is no known antigen for this receptor. No much larger clonotype is one base removed from it; base qualities were not supplied. Support from one read is weak. Peripheral blood CD8+ and CD4+ T cells from healthy donors, Susac syndrome patients and multiple sclerosis patients were profiled using high-throughput TCR beta sequencing. The Susac syndrome patients fulfilled recently defined diagnostic criteria for either definite or probable disease. Bulk CD8+ and CD4+ T cells were purified by magnetic negative isolation, whereas CD8+ TEMRA cells were enriched by FACS. Blood was collected in EDTA tubes and processed within 24 hours, with PBMCs isolated through density gradient centrifugation. PBMCs intended for TCR sequencing were frozen in liquid nitrogen and were later thawed in a 37 degrees C water bath. The sorted or isolated CD4+, CD8+ and CD8+ TEMRA cells reached a purity of at least 90%.

The CDR3 has 14 amino acids, counting the end cysteine and phenylalanine. The CDR3 DNA has 42 bases and is translated from base 1. From the germline V gene (reference sequence), CDR1 is SGHNT and CDR2 is YYREEE. Compared with germline, V lacks 3 bases and J lacks 5 bases; bases without a gene match: 6. RNA was extracted using the RNeasy kit, and roughly 0.45 to 1 ug of the RNA was reverse transcribed with random hexamers. TCR beta CDR3 regions were amplified with the immunoSEQ multiplex PCR assay covering 54 Vbeta and 13 Jbeta segments. PCR amplification bias was corrected by using a synthetic template baseline for primer optimization and computational correction. For the original study's pipeline: Reads were annotated to V, D and J genes per IMGT and analyzed with immunoSEQ Analyzer, keeping only productive sequences. Clonality was computed as one minus Shannon entropy normalized by log2 of the number of productive unique sequences. Public and private clones were assessed among the 100 most prevalent clones of each patient and control. A clone was defined as Susac-specific if it was absent from the healthy and MS cohorts, from about 1,100 published viral clones and from other ImmuneACCESS disease sequences. The raw public data were reprocessed by TCRdb itself: fastp quality trimming at Q25, MiXCR clonotype calling, in-frame beta chains only. Each record represents a unique CDR3 protein, reported with the most common genes and DNA among its rows. The V and J calls follow TCRdb's processing rather than the paper's. The sample data list around 110,000 distinct CDR3 sequences, and around 94% of these were observed just once. Of the sample, 0.4% to 0.5% is held by the ten largest clones.

This clonotype was obtained from a human donor with Susac syndrome. The rearrangement combines TRBV5-4 with TRBJ2-7, with 9 junctional bases fitting TRBD1. The sample taken for sequencing was CD8+ T cells from PBMCs. The bases are TGTGCCAGCAGCTCCGGGACAGGGATGGACGAGCAGTACTTC. This encodes CASSSGTGMDEQYF.